This TCR beta chain was captured by sequencing in a study of blood T cells in healthy people across ages. This CDR3 contains 16 residues. The germline V gene encodes CDR1 SGHDN and CDR2 FVKESK. Then a second PCR, running about 6 to 11 cycles, was carried out with a sample-barcoded 5' primer and a J-beta primer mix. MiXCR was run by TCRdb on the 5' RACE reads, yielding one entry per CDR3 protein. The repertoire consists of 800,000 to 1,300,000 distinct CDR3 sequences, with approximately 26% occurring once and the leading ten covering around 0.75%. A further study also used this sample, focusing on T cells of mothers and their children.

This rearrangement joins TRBV14 to TRBJ2-5, with 13 bases matching TRBD2. The DNA end is a closer match to TRBJ2-7, so the J assignment may be wrong. The TCR comes from a girl aged 2-10 years in good health. The sample consisted of blood. CDR3 sequence reads: CASSQEQTSGGYEQYF. The CDR3, as DNA: TGTGCCAGCAGCCAAGAACAGACTAGCGGGGGGTACGAGCAGTACTTC.